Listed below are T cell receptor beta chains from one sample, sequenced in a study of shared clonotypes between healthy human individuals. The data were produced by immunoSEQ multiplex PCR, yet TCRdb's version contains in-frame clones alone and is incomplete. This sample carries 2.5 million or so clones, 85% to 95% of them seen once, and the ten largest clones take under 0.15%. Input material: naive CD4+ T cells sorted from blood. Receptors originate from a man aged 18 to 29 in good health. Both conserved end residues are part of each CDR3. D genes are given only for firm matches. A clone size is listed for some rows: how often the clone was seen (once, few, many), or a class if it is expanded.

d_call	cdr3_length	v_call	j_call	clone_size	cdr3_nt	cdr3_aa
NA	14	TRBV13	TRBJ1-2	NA	TGTGCCAGCAGCTCCCGGGGAGGGGCCTATGGCTACACCTTC	CASSSRGGAYGYTF
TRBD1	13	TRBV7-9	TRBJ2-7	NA	TGTGCCAGCAGCTCCTCCGGACAGGGCGGAACGTACTTC	CASSSSGQGGTYF
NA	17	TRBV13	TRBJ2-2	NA	TGTGCCAGCAGCTTAGCTGGGATGAACGCGAACACCGGGGAGCTGTTTTTT	CASSLAGMNANTGELFF
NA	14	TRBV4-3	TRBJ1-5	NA	TGCGCCAGCAGCCAAGAGACGGGCAATCAGCCCCAGCATTTT	CASSQETGNQPQHF
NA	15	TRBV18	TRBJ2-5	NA	TGTGCCAGCTCTACGACGAGGATAGAAAAAGAGACCCAGTACTTC	CASSTTRIEKETQYF
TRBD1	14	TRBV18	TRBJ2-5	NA	TGTGCCAGCTCCCTCGGACAGGGGGAAGAGACCCAGTACTTC	CASSLGQGEETQYF
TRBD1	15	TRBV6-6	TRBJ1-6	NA	TGTGCCAGCAGACCCGGACAGGGGGCTTCTTCACCCCTCCACTTT	CASRPGQGASSPLHF
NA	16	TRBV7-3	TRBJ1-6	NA	TGTGCCAGCAGCTTGACAGCGAGCTCCTATAATTCACCCCTCCACTTT	CASSLTASSYNSPLHF
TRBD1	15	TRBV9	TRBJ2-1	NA	TGTGCCAGCAGCGCCGGGACAGGGTACACCCATGAGCAGTTCTTC	CASSAGTGYTHEQFF
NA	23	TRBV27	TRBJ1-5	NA	TGTGCCAGCAACGGACCTCAAAGGGGCTCTCTCCTCCTAGCCGGTTACGGGAATCAGCCCCAGCATTTT	CASNGPQRGSLLLAGYGNQPQHF
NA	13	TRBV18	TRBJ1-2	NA	TGTGCCAGCTCACCAAGAGGGCCGCGAGGCTACACCTTC	CASSPRGPRGYTF
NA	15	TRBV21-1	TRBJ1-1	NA	TGTGCCAGCAGCAAAGAAACAGGGGCGCCGGCTGAAGCTTTCTTT	CASSKETGAPAEAFF
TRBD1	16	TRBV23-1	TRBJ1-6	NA	TGCGCCAGCCACAGGGGGCGAGGGTCTGAGAATTCACCCCTCCACTTT	CASHRGRGSENSPLHF
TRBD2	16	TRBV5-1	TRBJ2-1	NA	TGCGCCAGCAGCACAGGACTAGCGGGGGTCTACAATGAGCAGTTCTTC	CASSTGLAGVYNEQFF
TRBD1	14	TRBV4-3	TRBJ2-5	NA	TGCGCCAGCAGCCAAGAGGCTCGACAGGGCGTGCAGTACTTC	CASSQEARQGVQYF
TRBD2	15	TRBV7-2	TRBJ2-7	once	TGTGCCAGCAGCAGGGGACTAGCGGCTACCTACGAGCAGTACTTC	CASSRGLAATYEQYF
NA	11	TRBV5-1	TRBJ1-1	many	TGCGCCAGCAACGATAACACTGAAGCTTTCTTT	CASNDNTEAFF
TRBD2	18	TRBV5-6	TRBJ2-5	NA	TGTGCCAGCAGCCACCAACCCACTAGCGGGGGGTTCCAAGAGACCCAGTACTTC	CASSHQPTSGGFQETQYF
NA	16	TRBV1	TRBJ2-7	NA	TGCACCATCACCGGGACTAGCGTAGAGGGGTCCTACGAGCAGTACTTC	CTITGTSVEGSYEQYF
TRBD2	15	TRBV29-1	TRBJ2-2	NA	TGCAGCGCGGGACTAGCGGCTTCGAACACCGGGGAGCTGTTTTTT	CSAGLAASNTGELFF
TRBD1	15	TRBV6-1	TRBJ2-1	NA	TGTGCCAGCAGTGAAGGGGGACAGGTGTGGAATGAGCAGTTCTTC	CASSEGGQVWNEQFF
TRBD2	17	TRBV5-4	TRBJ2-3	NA	TGTGCCAGCGGCTTGGGCGTAGCGGGGGGGACCACAGATACGCAGTATTTT	CASGLGVAGGTTDTQYF